This T cell receptor (beta chain) was recorded in a study of blood T cell repertoires in COVID-19. Study overall: COVID-19 samples from acute and convalescent phases originated in the United States, Italy and Spain.

Some clones are missing from TCRdb's copy, which holds only in-frame ones; the method was immunoSEQ multiplex PCR. Among 200,000 or so clones listed, under 90% were seen once. Germline V gene lookup returns CDR1 MNHEY and CDR2 SMNVEV (reference sequence). V gave up 4 bases and J gave up 7 bases; unmatched junction bases: 8. There are 15 residues in the CDR3. In its sample, this clone was seen once. The chain uses TRBV27 and TRBJ2-5; 11 nucleotides agree with TRBD1. The sequenced sample consisted of PBMCs or T cells enriched from blood (not recorded which). The clonotype was recovered from a man aged 55 to 70 who had recovered from COVID-19. The CDR3: CASSSWTGGTWTQYF. The CDR3 coding sequence is TGTGCCAGCAGTTCTTGGACAGGGGGCACGTGGACCCAGTACTTC.